What follows are 14 T cell receptor beta chains derived from one specimen sequenced in a study of blood T cell repertoires in COVID-19. Clones were sequenced by immunoSEQ multiplex PCR, and TCRdb holds only the in-frame ones, with some missing. The repertoire holds around 94,000 clones, about four fifths seen once, with over 15% in the top ten. Sequenced input: peripheral blood. These receptor sequences come from a human donor in a cohort sampled during active COVID-19.

This clone occurred a few times. The rearrangement links TRBV5-1 to TRBJ2-7, with 9 bases fitting TRBD1. Germline trimming cut 0 bases from V and 2 bases from J; bases unmatched to any gene: 3. Germline loops: CDR1 SGHRS, CDR2 YFSETQ. The length of the CDR3 is 15 residues. The CDR3 protein is CASSLGTGEAYEQYF. The CDR3 coding sequence is TGCGCCAGCAGCTTGGGGACAGGGGAAGCCTACGAGCAGTACTTC.

Here the CDR3 DNA reads TGTGCCAGCAGCTACCCGCGGGGTGGTAGCGGGAGTTACGAGCAGTACTTC. It is translated as CASSYPRGGSGSYEQYF. This chain connects TRBV7-9 to TRBJ2-7; 9 bases match TRBD2. V was clipped by 4 bases and J by 4 bases; unmatched bases: 14. Germline lookup yields CDR1 SEHNR and CDR2 FQNEAQ (reference sequence). The CDR3 sequence is 17 residues long.

The V and J genes are TRBV3-1 (or the pseudogene TRBV3-2) and TRBJ2-6; 7 bases map to TRBD2. CDR3 size: 16 residues. Unmatched junction bases numbered 4, after V lost 5 bases and J lost 0 bases. The germline CDR1 and CDR2 sequences are LGHDT and YNNKEL (reference sequence). The DNA of the CDR3 is TGTGCCAGCAGCAAAACGGGGGGCTCTGGGGCCAACGTCCTGACTTTC. The encoded protein is CASSKTGGSGANVLTF.

The chain joins TRBV7-9 to TRBJ2-5, with 7 positions matching TRBD2. The CDR3 covers 15 residues. V was pared by 4 bases and J by 2 bases, with 7 bases of the junction left unmatched. Germline V gene sequence: CDR1 SEHNR, CDR2 FQNEAQ (reference sequence). The CDR3 DNA is TGTGCCAGCAGCTATACTGCGGGGGTTCAAGAGACCCAGTACTTC. This gives the protein CASSYTAGVQETQYF.

The V call is TRBV27, the J call TRBJ2-7; no reliable D call. CDR3 length: 16 amino acids. Trimming stripped 0 bases from V and 3 bases from J, with 15 bases between. The germline gives CDR1 MNHEY, CDR2 SMNVEV (reference sequence). CDR3 DNA: TGTGCCAGCAGTTTATCCGTAAGACTGCGCAACTACGAGCAGTACTTC. This encodes CASSLSVRLRNYEQYF.

In its sample, this clone was seen once. The chain has TRBV5-4 and TRBJ2-1; the match to TRBD2 covers 12 bases. Germline V gene lookup returns CDR1 SGHNT and CDR2 YYREEE (reference sequence). The CDR3 has 16 residues. With V trimmed by 4 bases and J by 4 bases, 6 bases remained unmatched. CDR3 sequence: CASSPALAGGYNEQFF. The CDR3 DNA follows: TGTGCCAGCAGCCCAGCCCTAGCGGGAGGGTACAATGAGCAGTTCTTC.

V usage is TRBV6-1 and J usage is TRBJ2-7, with TRBD1 as a possible D gene (5 bases). The CDR3 is 15 residues long. Germline loops: CDR1 MNHNS, CDR2 SASEGT. The V end was cut by 1 base, the J end by 0 bases, with 10 bases between. The CDR3 is CASSEGGGSSYEQYF. The CDR3, as DNA: TGTGCCAGCAGTGAAGGGGGCGGATCCTCCTACGAGCAGTACTTC.

The chain recombines TRBV5-1 with TRBJ1-5; D may be TRBD1 (6 bases). Germline CDR1 reads SGHRS; CDR2 reads YFSETQ. CDR3 size: 14 residues. Trimming removed 0 bases at V and 5 bases at J, with 9 bases between. CDR3 residues: CASSLAGGHQPQHF. CDR3 in DNA: TGCGCCAGCAGCTTGGCGGGGGGGCATCAGCCCCAGCATTTT.

This rearrangement joins TRBV5-6 to TRBJ2-7, with TRBD1 identical over 11 bases. The CDR3 runs to 15 residues. V lost 4 bases and J lost 4; bases outside the gene matches: 7. CDR1 is SGHDT, CDR2 YYEEEE, per germline. Written as DNA, the CDR3 is TGTGCCAGCAGCCCGGTCGGACAGGGGGCTTACGAGCAGTACTTC. Protein: CASSPVGQGAYEQYF.

The chain is built from TRBV6-6 and TRBJ2-5, with 10 nucleotides matching TRBD1. Germline CDR1 is MNHNY and CDR2 is SVGAGI (reference sequence). The ends lost 8 bases at V and 4 bases at J; junction bases unmatched: 10. The CDR3 contains 15 residues. The CDR3 loop is CASADWGQGRETQYF. DNA for the CDR3: TGTGCCAGCGCAGATTGGGGACAGGGGAGAGAGACCCAGTACTTC.

V gene TRBV6-2 or TRBV6-3 combines with J gene TRBJ2-3; 15 bases align to TRBD2. Germline lookup yields CDR1 MNHEY and CDR2 SVGEGT. This CDR3 has 17 residues. Trimming at V came to 4 bases and at J to 4 bases, leaving 6 bases not matched to a gene. The CDR3 sequence is CASSLWTSGRASDTQYF. For the CDR3, the DNA is TGTGCCAGCAGTTTATGGACTAGCGGGAGGGCCTCAGATACGCAGTATTTT.

This rearrangement joins TRBV23-1 to TRBJ2-1; D is possibly TRBD2 (6 bases). TRBV23-1 belongs to the ORF category, with a function that is uncertain. V dropped 3 bases and J dropped 9 bases, with 9 bases sitting between them. This CDR3 is 12 amino acids long. Written as DNA, the CDR3 is TGCGCCAGCAGTCATCACGGGGGTGAGCAGTTCTTC. Its protein product is CASSHHGGEQFF.

This chain connects TRBV5-4 to TRBJ2-7, with 8 nucleotides matching TRBD1. This CDR3 is 15 amino acids long. J gave up 2 bases and V 4 bases, and 8 bases lay outside the gene matches. From germline, CDR1 is SGHNT and CDR2 YYREEE (reference sequence). The CDR3 spells CASSKTGGQAYEQYF. The CDR3 region has the DNA TGTGCCAGCAGCAAAACAGGGGGGCAGGCCTACGAGCAGTACTTC. The full variable domain, its missing parts supplied by reference TRBV5-4 and TRBJ2-7, is ETGVTQSPTHLIKTRGQQVTLRCSSQSGHNTVSWYQQALGQGPQFIFQYYREEENGRGNFPPRFSGLQFPNYSSELNVNALELDDSALYLCASSKTGGQAYEQYFGPGTRLTVT.

The chain has TRBV6-5 and TRBJ2-3; 7 bases match TRBD1. V lost 7 bases to trimming and J lost 3 bases; unmatched junction nucleotides: 7. CDR1 is MNHEY and CDR2 is SVGAGI in the germline V gene. The CDR3 length is 14 residues. DNA for the CDR3: TGTGCCAGCACCTGGACAGGTTTAACAGATACGCAGTATTTT. Encoded protein: CASTWTGLTDTQYF.